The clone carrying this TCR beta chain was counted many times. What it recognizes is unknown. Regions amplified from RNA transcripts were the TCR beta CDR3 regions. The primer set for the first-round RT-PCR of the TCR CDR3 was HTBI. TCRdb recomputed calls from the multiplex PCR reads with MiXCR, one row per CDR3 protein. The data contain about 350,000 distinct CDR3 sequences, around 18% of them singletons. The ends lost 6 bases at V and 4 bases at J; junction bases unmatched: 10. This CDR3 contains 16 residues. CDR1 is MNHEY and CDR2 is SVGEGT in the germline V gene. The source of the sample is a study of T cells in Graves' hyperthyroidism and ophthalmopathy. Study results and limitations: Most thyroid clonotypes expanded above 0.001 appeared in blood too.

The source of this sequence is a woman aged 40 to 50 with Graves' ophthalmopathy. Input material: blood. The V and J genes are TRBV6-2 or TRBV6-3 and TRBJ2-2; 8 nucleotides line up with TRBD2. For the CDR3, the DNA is TGTGCCAGCAGAGAAAGCGGGAGAGTCGTCACCGGGGAGCTGTTTTTT. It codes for CASRESGRVVTGELFF.